The clone carrying this T cell receptor (beta chain) was seen only once. This entry belongs to a study of T cell changes during pregnancy in multiple sclerosis. V gave up 0 bases and J gave up 1 base, with 10 bases separating them. Germline V gene sequence: CDR1 SGDLS, CDR2 YYNGEE. This CDR3 is 15 amino acids long. The method was immunoSEQ multiplex PCR; TCRdb's version includes in-frame clones alone and lacks a portion of them. The sample consists of roughly 30,000 clones, about 85% of them appearing once. This chain uses TRBV9 with TRBJ1-1, with D maybe TRBD1 (6 bases). The receptor was derived from a female donor with multiple sclerosis, enrolled in a pregnancy study. Material: CD8+ T cells from peripheral blood mononuclear cells, obtained after pregnancy. The DNA for the CDR3 is TGTGCCAGCAGCGTAGAATGGGGGCCGAACACTGAAGCTTTCTTT. It translates to CASSVEWGPNTEAFF. The variable domain in full, with the rest retrieved from reference TRBV9 and TRBJ1-1, is DSGVTQTPKHLITATGQRVTLRCSPRSGDLSVYWYQQSLDQGLQFLIQYYNGEERAKGNILERFSAQQFPDLHSELNLSSLELGDSALYFCASSVEWGPNTEAFFGQGTRLTVV.